This is a list of T cell receptor beta chains from one sample in a study of T-cell reconstitution after alpha-beta-depleted transplantation in children. TCRdb fed the PCR reads into MiXCR, producing one record per CDR3 protein. The table includes roughly 300,000 distinct CDR3 sequences, 11% detected once. The sequenced sample was peripheral blood, obtained 180 days after TCRalphabeta/CD19-depleted stem cell transplant. The source of these receptors is a male patient between 2 and 10 years old who had a stem cell transplant for chronic granulomatous disease, so the T cells may come from the graft donor. Each CDR3 is given with its conserved first and last residue. D genes are given only for firm matches. Clone size is given as how often the clone was seen (once, few, many) or a class if it is expanded.

d_call	v_call	clone_size	j_call	cdr3_aa	cdr3_nt
-	TRBV12-3/TRBV12-4	many	TRBJ2-7	CASSSHSPGEQYF	TGTGCCAGCAGTTCACATTCTCCTGGCGAGCAGTACTTC
-	TRBV10-3	many	TRBJ2-7	CAISVGTTYEQYF	TGTGCCATCAGTGTTGGCACTACCTACGAGCAGTACTTC
-	TRBV18	many	TRBJ1-1	CASSPPAGVAFF	TGTGCCAGCTCACCACCCGCAGGCGTAGCTTTCTTT
-	TRBV6-5	many	TRBJ1-1	CASSYYHDRGEGNTEAFF	TGTGCCAGCAGTTACTATCACGACCGGGGCGAAGGTAACACTGAAGCTTTCTTT
TRBD2	TRBV19	few	TRBJ2-2	CASSIISGGSGELFF	TGTGCCAGTAGTATAATAAGCGGGGGGTCCGGGGAGCTGTTTTTT
TRBD1	TRBV12-3/TRBV12-4	many	TRBJ2-7	CASSLRGQGNYEQYF	TGTGCCAGCAGTTTACGCGGACAGGGGAACTACGAGCAGTACTTC
-	TRBV7-2	many	TRBJ2-1	CASSLTLWGDEQFF	TGTGCCAGCAGCTTAACTCTTTGGGGGGATGAGCAGTTCTTC
-	TRBV7-9	many	TRBJ2-3	CASSQGHSRTSDTQYF	TGTGCCAGCAGCCAGGGACACTCTAGAACCTCAGATACGCAGTATTTT
-	TRBV11-1	few	TRBJ2-7	CASTPVRRNEQYF	TGTGCCAGCACCCCCGTTAGGCGAAACGAGCAGTACTTC
-	TRBV5-1	many	TRBJ2-1	CASSWGYEQFF	TGCGCCAGCAGCTGGGGGTATGAGCAGTTCTTC
TRBD1	TRBV5-1	few	TRBJ2-6	CASSKQGASGANVLTF	TGCGCCAGCAGCAAACAGGGGGCGTCTGGGGCCAACGTCCTGACTTTC
-	TRBV29-1	many	TRBJ2-1	CSVVTAYNEQFF	TGCAGCGTTGTCACAGCATACAATGAGCAGTTCTTC